This T cell receptor beta chain came from a study of T cell responses to AZD1222 COVID-19 vaccine. Trimming cost V 7 bases and J 6 bases; bases outside gene matches: 3. The germline V gene has CDR1 WNHNN and CDR2 SYGVQD (reference sequence). There are 13 residues in the CDR3. General observations from the study: The donor cohort was predominantly white British with a female majority, and clonal diversity may have been underestimated.

Of note for this clone: Its antigen is as yet unknown.

Assay: immunoSEQ multiplex PCR; the TCRdb copy retains only in-frame clones and omits some. Of about 150,000 clones listed, about nine tenths are singletons. The rearrangement uses TRBV10-1 and TRBJ2-7, with 13 positions matching TRBD2. The clonotype originates from an adult in good health. The sequencing here drew on peripheral blood, taken on day 0 of AZD1222 vaccination. The CDR3 DNA reads as TGCGCCAGCACGGGACTAGCGGGATCCGAGCAGTACTTC. Protein: CASTGLAGSEQYF.